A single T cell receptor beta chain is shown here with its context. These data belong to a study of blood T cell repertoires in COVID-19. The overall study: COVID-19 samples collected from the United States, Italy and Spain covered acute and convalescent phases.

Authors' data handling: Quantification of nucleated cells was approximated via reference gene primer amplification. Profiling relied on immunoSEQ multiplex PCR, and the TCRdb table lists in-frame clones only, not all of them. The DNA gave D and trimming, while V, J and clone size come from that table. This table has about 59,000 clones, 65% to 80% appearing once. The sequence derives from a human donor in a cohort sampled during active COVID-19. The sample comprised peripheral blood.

The CDR3: CASSLAGVINEQFF. CDR3 nucleotide sequence: TGTGCCAGCAGCCTAGCGGGAGTCATCAATGAGCAGTTCTTC. The V call is TRBV28, the J call TRBJ2-1; 10 bases agree with TRBD2. Losses at the gene ends were 6 bases for V and 6 bases for J; bases not matched to a gene: 5. Germline V gene lookup returns CDR1 MDHEN and CDR2 SYDVKM. This CDR3 is 14 amino acids long.